These 30 T cell receptor beta chains came from one sample sequenced in a study of OX40 agonist ivuxolimab in advanced cancers. TCRdb keeps only in-frame clones here, not all; method: immunoSEQ multiplex PCR. There are approximately 90,000 clones in the sample; around 90% occur only once, and roughly 8.9% lies in the top ten. Sample: CD4+ or CD8+ T cells sorted from blood, taken in a trial of the OX40 agonist ivuxolimab. The receptors here all came from an adult with an advanced solid tumor such as melanoma, head and neck, liver or kidney cancer.

The V and J genes are TRBV5-1 and TRBJ1-2; D is ambiguous. The CDR3 is made up of 14 amino acids. CDR1 and CDR2 from the germline V gene are SGHRS and YFSETQ. The V gene lost 3 bases and the J gene lost 4 bases, with 13 bases spanning the gap. For the CDR3, the DNA is TGCGCCAGCAGCTCGGACCCTTTGGGCTATGGCTACACCTTC. This translates into CASSSDPLGYGYTF.

This clone was picked up a small number of times. In nucleotides, the CDR3 is TGTGCCAGCAGCTTATCTTACCTTGGGGAGCTGTTTTTT. It specifies CASSLSYLGELFF. The chain is built from TRBV7-2 and TRBJ2-2; D gene ambiguous. V was pared by 2 bases and J by 8 bases, with 9 bases between. The germline CDR1 and CDR2 sequences are SGHTA and FQGNSA. The CDR3 spans 13 residues.

V usage is TRBV7-3 and J usage is TRBJ2-7, with D possibly TRBD2 on 6 matching bases. The CDR3 extends over 14 amino acids. V lost 8 bases, J lost 7 bases, and 21 bases lay in between. Germline lookup yields CDR1 SGHTA and CDR2 FQGTGA. The CDR3 DNA reads TGTGCCAGCCACGGGCGGGGTCTTCCCCGGGAGCAGTACTTC. It codes for CASHGRGLPREQYF.

This clone was recorded only once. The chain's CDR3 is CASSLGDRDSNEQFF. Here the CDR3 DNA reads TGCGCCAGCAGCTTAGGCGACAGAGATTCCAATGAGCAGTTCTTC. The gene calls are TRBV5-1 and TRBJ2-1, with a weak D call TRBD1 (5 bases). V was shortened by 2 bases and J by 6 bases, with 15 bases between the two germline ends. The CDR3 covers 15 residues. Germline V CDR1 and CDR2: SGHRS, YFSETQ.

This sequence joins TRBV11-2 and TRBJ2-1, with D perhaps matching TRBD1 (7 bases). The germline V gene has CDR1 SGHAT and CDR2 FQNNGV. The CDR3 consists of 16 residues. V was cut by 1 base and J by 2 bases, with 12 bases left in between. CDR3 region: CASSLVAGQTYNEQFF. CDR3 coding DNA: TGTGCCAGCAGCTTAGTCGCGGGACAGACCTACAATGAGCAGTTCTTC.

This rearrangement joins TRBV9 to TRBJ2-5; 15 bases are a match to TRBD2. This CDR3 has 17 residues. The V gene's germline CDR1 is SGDLS and CDR2 YYNGEE. V was pared by 3 bases and J by 1 base, with 4 bases of the junction left unmatched. CDR3 nucleotides: TGTGCCAGCAGCGCTGGGACTAGCGGGAGGTCCCAAGAGACCCAGTACTTC. It encodes CASSAGTSGRSQETQYF.

V is TRBV27 and J is TRBJ1-1; a possible D gene is TRBD1 (5 bases). Germline values: CDR1 MNHEY, CDR2 SMNVEV (reference sequence). This CDR3 spans 15 amino acids. Trimming stripped 6 bases from V and 0 bases from J, with 14 bases between. For the CDR3, the DNA is TGTGCCAGCAGCACGAAGGGGATCCTGAACACTGAAGCTTTCTTT. Its translation is CASSTKGILNTEAFF.

The CDR3 nucleotides read TGTGCCAGCAGCCCGTTCGAGGAATACACCGGGGAGCTGTTTTTT. This codes for CASSPFEEYTGELFF. The chain combines TRBV11-3 with TRBJ2-2; no reliable D call. The CDR3 length is 15 residues. CDR1 is SGHNT, CDR2 YENEEA, per germline. Trimming removed 5 bases from V and 3 bases from J, with 13 bases in between.

The chain recombines TRBV28 with TRBJ2-4; D gene uncertain. V lost 7 bases and J 4 bases, leaving 11 bases between the germline ends. There are 13 residues in the CDR3. Germline V gene lookup returns CDR1 MDHEN and CDR2 SYDVKM. In nucleotides, the CDR3 is TGTGCCAGCACCATGCCCGGGAAAAACATTCAGTACTTC. Translating gives CASTMPGKNIQYF.

The CDR3 bases are TGTGCCAGCAGTCTAATTCCGACAGGGCCTAGCAATCAGCCCCAGCATTTT. Encoded protein: CASSLIPTGPSNQPQHF. The rearrangement links TRBV2 to TRBJ1-5; 7 bases line up with TRBD1. The CDR3 has 17 amino acids. Losses at the gene ends were 5 bases for V and 0 bases for J; bases not matched to a gene: 10. Germline values: CDR1 SNHLY, CDR2 FYNNEI.

The chain is built from TRBV27 and TRBJ1-2; D uncertain. The germline V gene encodes CDR1 MNHEY and CDR2 SMNVEV (reference sequence). Trimming removed 6 bases at V and 8 bases at J, with 13 bases between. The CDR3 loop spans 12 amino acids. The CDR3 sequence: CASRRTPGGYTF. CDR3 DNA: TGTGCCAGCAGACGTACGCCTGGGGGCTACACCTTC.

The chain is built from TRBV7-2 and TRBJ2-2; tentatively, D is TRBD2 (6 bases). This CDR3 comprises 15 residues. Germline CDR1 SGHTA, CDR2 FQGNSA. V lost 3 bases to trimming and J lost 6 bases, with 14 bases between them. This CDR3 is CASSFERASPGELFF. DNA for the CDR3: TGTGCCAGCAGCTTCGAGCGGGCCTCCCCCGGGGAGCTGTTTTTT.

The CDR3 loop reads CASSDTGDRDTQYF. The CDR3 DNA reads as TGTGCCAGTAGTGACACAGGGGATAGGGATACGCAGTATTTT. The V call is TRBV19, the J call TRBJ2-3, with TRBD1 matching 7 bases. There are 14 residues in the CDR3. Germline lookup yields CDR1 LNHDA and CDR2 SQIVND (reference sequence). V lost 5 bases to trimming and J lost 6 bases; unmatched junction nucleotides: 8.

The V and J genes are TRBV6-1 and TRBJ2-7; D is ambiguous. Between the trimmed V and J ends, which lost 2 bases and 9 bases, there was a span of 11 bases. This CDR3 region has 12 residues. Germline assignment: CDR1 MNHNS and CDR2 SASEGT. CDR3 loop: CASSETGVMQYF. The CDR3 coding sequence is TGTGCCAGCAGTGAAACTGGCGTTATGCAGTACTTC.

This clone occurred once. V usage is TRBV30 and J usage is TRBJ1-1, with D unclear. Germline V gene sequence: CDR1 GTSNPN, CDR2 SVGIG (reference sequence). V lost 0 bases and J 11 bases, leaving 10 bases between the germline ends. This CDR3 contains 11 residues. CDR3 loop: CAWSVEAGAFF. DNA for the CDR3: TGTGCCTGGAGTGTAGAGGCGGGGGCTTTCTTT.

This chain connects TRBV2 to TRBJ2-3, with 8 bases that match TRBD2. The junction had 7 bases not matched to a gene; V was cut back by 8 bases and J by 0 bases. The CDR3 is made up of 15 amino acids. Per germline, CDR1 SNHLY and CDR2 FYNNEI. CDR3 region: CASREGVTSTDTQYF. As DNA, the CDR3 is TGTGCCAGCCGGGAGGGAGTAACCAGCACAGATACGCAGTATTTT.

The V call is TRBV6-5, the J call TRBJ2-5; 7 bases are a match to TRBD1. V shed 4 bases and J 11 bases; nucleotides not matched to a gene: 19. CDR3 length equals 16 residues. Germline loops: CDR1 MNHEY, CDR2 SVGAGI. This CDR3 reads CASSLQTTGTPTQQYF. CDR3 DNA sequence: TGTGCCAGCAGTTTACAGACGACAGGGACACCTACGCAGCAGTACTTC.

The V gene is TRBV5-6, the J gene TRBJ2-2; 14 nucleotides align to TRBD2. Trimming removed 4 bases from V and 4 bases from J; junction bases left unmatched: 9. The CDR3 consists of 18 residues. The germline V gene encodes CDR1 SGHDT and CDR2 YYEEEE. The CDR3 sequence: CASSSGTSGSTPTGELFF. In nucleotides, the CDR3 is TGTGCCAGCAGCAGCGGGACTAGCGGGAGTACCCCCACCGGGGAGCTGTTTTTT. Combining the CDR3 with reference TRBV5-6 and TRBJ2-2 gives the whole variable domain DAGVTQSPTHLIKTRGQQVTLRCSPKSGHDTVSWYQQALGQGPQFIFQYYEEEERQRGNFPDRFSGHQFPNYSSELNVNALLLGDSALYLCASSSGTSGSTPTGELFFGEGSRLTVL.

J is TRBJ1-2 and V is TRBV7-9; weak D call: TRBD1 (6 bases). Deletions cut 9 bases from V and 6 bases from J, with 17 bases between. The germline gives CDR1 SEHNR, CDR2 FQNEAQ (reference sequence). The CDR3 covers 13 residues. The CDR3 here is CASRQQGWDGYTF. CDR3 bases: TGTGCCAGTCGCCAACAGGGATGGGATGGCTACACCTTC.

The sample holds one count of this clone. The chain couples TRBV11-2 to TRBJ1-5; D is unresolved. V gave up 1 base and J gave up 1 base, with 8 bases separating them. The CDR3 has 15 amino acids. The V gene's germline CDR1 is SGHAT and CDR2 FQNNGV. CDR3 protein: CASSLAGNSNQPQHF. The CDR3 DNA reads as TGTGCCAGCAGCTTAGCCGGGAACAGCAATCAGCCCCAGCATTTT. Combining the CDR3 with reference TRBV11-2 and TRBJ1-5 gives the whole variable domain EAGVAQSPRYKIIEKRQSVAFWCNPISGHATLYWYQQILGQGPKLLIQFQNNGVVDDSQLPKDRFSAERLKGVDSTLKIQPAKLEDSAVYLCASSLAGNSNQPQHFGDGTRLSIL.

The chain couples TRBV18 to TRBJ2-1; tentatively, D is TRBD2 (6 bases). The CDR3 spans 16 residues. Germline CDR1 and CDR2: KGHSH and LQKENI. V lost 3 bases, J lost 6 bases, and 18 bases lay in between. The CDR3 sequence: CASSPGRDSLFNEQFF. The CDR3 region has the DNA TGTGCCAGCTCACCTGGACGGGACTCATTATTCAATGAGCAGTTCTTC. Full variable domain (rest looked up from reference TRBV18 and TRBJ2-1): NAGVMQNPRHLVRRRGQEARLRCSPMKGHSHVYWYRQLPEEGLKFMVYLQKENIIDESGMPKERFSAEFPKEGPSILRIQQVVRGDSAAYFCASSPGRDSLFNEQFFGPGTRLTVL.

This clone was observed a single time. V usage is TRBV5-4 and J usage is TRBJ2-1; D uncertain. With 4 bases removed from V and 0 bases from J, the gap between germline ends came to 14 bases. The length of the CDR3 is 16 residues. Germline V CDR1 and CDR2: SGHNT, YYREEE (reference sequence). The CDR3 protein is CASSQHALSSYNEQFF. The CDR3 DNA sequence: TGTGCCAGCAGCCAACACGCCCTTAGCTCCTACAATGAGCAGTTCTTC.

The V gene is TRBV27, the J gene TRBJ2-1; TRBD1 or TRBD2 may be the D gene (5 bases each). CDR1 MNHEY and CDR2 SMNVEV come from the germline V gene (reference sequence). The CDR3 runs 12 residues. With 3 bases removed from V and 10 bases from J, the gap between germline ends came to 10 bases. The CDR3 protein is CASSFGAREQFF. The CDR3 DNA reads as TGTGCCAGCAGTTTCGGGGCCAGGGAGCAGTTCTTC.

The chain couples TRBV30 to TRBJ2-1; D might be TRBD2 (5 bases). The CDR3 is 13 amino acids. V was clipped by 0 bases and J by 6 bases, with 9 bases between them. Germline V gives CDR1 GTSNPN, CDR2 SVGIG (reference sequence). CDR3 region: CAWSVLDFNEQFF. The CDR3 DNA reads as TGTGCCTGGAGTGTACTAGATTTCAATGAGCAGTTCTTC.

The rearrangement links TRBV6-5 to TRBJ1-3; D not resolved. Germline V lookup: CDR1 MNHEY, CDR2 SVGAGI. V was pared by 6 bases and J by 0 bases, with 9 bases between. The CDR3 extends over 14 amino acids. The CDR3 DNA reads as TGTGCCAGCAGCCTGACCTACTCTGGAAACACCATATATTTT. This codes for CASSLTYSGNTIYF.

V and J are TRBV19 and TRBJ2-5, with TRBD1 as a possible D gene (6 bases). The V and J ends lost 5 bases and 5 bases respectively, with 9 bases between them. The CDR3 is made up of 12 amino acids. The germline V gene has CDR1 LNHDA and CDR2 SQIVND (reference sequence). CDR3 residues: CASSAGVETQYF. The CDR3 region has the DNA TGTGCCAGTAGTGCAGGGGTTGAGACCCAGTACTTC.

The rearrangement links TRBV28 to TRBJ1-5; unclear D gene. Germline CDR1 reads MDHEN; CDR2 reads SYDVKM. The V and J ends lost 6 bases and 3 bases respectively, with 15 bases between them. The CDR3 length is 15 residues. This CDR3 reads CASSLRGPYNQPQHF. The CDR3 DNA reads as TGTGCCAGCAGCTTACGAGGGCCGTACAATCAGCCCCAGCATTTT. The full variable domain, rest sourced from reference TRBV28 and TRBJ1-5, is DVKVTQSSRYLVKRTGEKVFLECVQDMDHENMFWYRQDPGLGLRLIYFSYDVKMKEKGDIPEGYSVSREKKERFSLILESASTNQTSMYLCASSLRGPYNQPQHFGDGTRLSIL.

The rearrangement links TRBV21-1 to TRBJ2-1; whether TRBD2, the table's D call, matches the DNA was not checked. TRBV21-1 constitutes a pseudogene. This CDR3 has 18 amino acids. The CDR3 nucleotides are TGTGCCAGCAGCAAAGCAGTCTATGGAGCGGTGGCAAACAATGAGCAGTTCTTC. It translates to CASSKAVYGAVANNEQFF.

The chain uses TRBV5-4 and TRBJ2-3; 14 bases align to TRBD2. The V and J ends lost 4 bases and 0 bases, in that order; junction bases with no gene match: 7. The CDR3 covers 18 residues. Germline lookup yields CDR1 SGHNT and CDR2 YYREEE (reference sequence). The CDR3 DNA reads as TGTGCCAGCAGCCCGACTAGCGGGAGGGCCAGAAGCACAGATACGCAGTATTTT. This encodes CASSPTSGRARSTDTQYF. Complete variable domain (other parts from reference TRBV5-4 and TRBJ2-3): ETGVTQSPTHLIKTRGQQVTLRCSSQSGHNTVSWYQQALGQGPQFIFQYYREEENGRGNFPPRFSGLQFPNYSSELNVNALELDDSALYLCASSPTSGRARSTDTQYFGPGTRLTVL.

The J gene is TRBJ1-1, the V gene TRBV2; 8 bases line up with TRBD1. This CDR3 comprises 12 residues. The V and J ends lost 8 bases and 6 bases, in that order; junction bases with no gene match: 5. Germline-derived CDR1 and CDR2 are SNHLY and FYNNEI. The CDR3 DNA reads as TGTGCCAGCCGACAGGGGTACCCTGAAGCTTTCTTT. It is translated as CASRQGYPEAFF.